The 20 T cell receptor beta chains below come from one sample, sequenced in a study of shared clonotypes between healthy human individuals. Produced via immunoSEQ multiplex PCR; TCRdb's table is partial and in-frame only. The sample gives approximately 1,000,000 clones, roughly 80% of which show up once; roughly 0.9% is in the top ten. Sample: memory CD4+ T cells from PBMCs. Subset meaning: CD45RA-negative fraction. Receptor source: a man younger than 35 in good health. Some clones in this sample may be carry-over from other donors' samples.

As DNA, the CDR3 is TGCAGCGACCGACCTACACGCTCGGGTCAGCCCCAGCATTTT. Its protein is CSDRPTRSGQPQHF. This chain joins TRBV29-1 and TRBJ1-5; D is uncertain. V was trimmed by 7 bases and J by 6 bases, leaving 19 bases between them. Per germline, CDR1 SQVTM and CDR2 ANQGSEA. This CDR3 is built from 14 residues.

Concerning this clone: Other nucleotide sequences from this sample produce the same CDR3. The V call is TRBV19, the J call TRBJ2-4, with 12 positions matching TRBD2. This CDR3 has 20 residues. Germline V gene lookup returns CDR1 LNHDA and CDR2 SQIVND (reference sequence). The V segment lost 0 bases and the J segment 0 bases; nucleotides outside the gene matches: 9. The chain's CDR3 is CASSIDGASGRVLAKNIQYF. CDR3 coding DNA: TGTGCCAGTAGTATAGATGGGGCTAGCGGGAGGGTGTTAGCCAAAAACATTCAGTACTTC.

CDR3: CASSSTTGVGTEAFF. CDR3 sequence (DNA): TGCGCCAGCAGCTCAACGACAGGGGTGGGAACTGAAGCTTTCTTT. The rearrangement links TRBV5-1 to TRBJ1-1, with 8 bases matching TRBD1. Trimming removed 3 bases from V and 5 bases from J; junction bases left unmatched: 9. CDR1 SGHRS and CDR2 YFSETQ come from the germline V gene. The CDR3 sequence is 15 residues long.

The rearrangement joins TRBV30 to TRBJ2-7; no reliable D call. Germline CDR1 is GTSNPN and CDR2 is SVGIG (reference sequence). This CDR3 has 11 residues. With 1 base removed from V and 7 bases from J, the gap between germline ends came to 8 bases. The CDR3 DNA follows: TGTGCCTGGAGTGCGTCCAGGGAGCAGTACTTC. It specifies CAWSASREQYF.

The chain links TRBV2 to TRBJ1-2; D perhaps matches TRBD1 (6 bases). Germline-derived CDR1 and CDR2 are SNHLY and FYNNEI. V gave up 5 bases and J gave up 7 bases, with 14 bases separating them. This CDR3 has 13 amino acids. CDR3 loop: CASSKQGEGGYTF. CDR3 nucleotide sequence: TGTGCCAGCAGTAAACAGGGTGAGGGTGGCTACACCTTC.

The chain has TRBV6-6 and TRBJ2-1; 9 bases line up with TRBD1. The CDR3 contains 16 residues. Germline V lookup: CDR1 MNHNY, CDR2 SVGAGI (reference sequence). Trimming took 5 bases from V and 6 from J; bases not matched to a gene: 11. The CDR3 DNA follows: TGTGCCAGCAGTAAACAGGGGGCCCAGGGGGGCAATGAGCAGTTCTTC. Translating gives CASSKQGAQGGNEQFF.

The chain joins TRBV5-1 to TRBJ2-7; D is undetermined. V lost 1 base and J lost 5, with 16 bases in between. This CDR3 region has 15 residues. The germline V gene encodes CDR1 SGHRS and CDR2 YFSETQ. Written as DNA, the CDR3 is TGCGCCAGCAGCTTGTACAGTCCAACCCCCGACGAGCAGTACTTC. Protein: CASSLYSPTPDEQYF.

The chain carries TRBV28 and TRBJ1-1, with D tentatively TRBD1 (5 bases). Per germline, CDR1 MDHEN and CDR2 SYDVKM. This CDR3 is built from 13 residues. Trimming left V 7 bases short and J 4 bases short, with 13 bases between. The CDR3 sequence: CASTQQVFTEAFF. In DNA form, the CDR3 reads TGTGCCAGCACGCAACAGGTCTTCACTGAAGCTTTCTTT. The full variable domain, its missing parts supplied by reference TRBV28 and TRBJ1-1, is DVKVTQSSRYLVKRTGEKVFLECVQDMDHENMFWYRQDPGLGLRLIYFSYDVKMKEKGDIPEGYSVSREKKERFSLILESASTNQTSMYLCASTQQVFTEAFFGQGTRLTVV.

V and J are TRBV20-1 and TRBJ2-3; 9 bases align to TRBD2. CDR3 length: 11 residues. The V gene's germline CDR1 is DFQATT and CDR2 SNEGSKA (reference sequence). Here the CDR3 DNA reads TGCAGCGCGGGGGGGACAGATACGCAGTATTTT. Encoded protein: CSAGGTDTQYF.

This clone was seen only once. The J gene is TRBJ2-3, the V gene TRBV2; 10 bases line up with TRBD2. Trimming cost V 5 bases and J 8 bases; bases outside gene matches: 10. This CDR3 contains 15 residues. CDR1 SNHLY and CDR2 FYNNEI come from the germline V gene. The CDR3 loop reads CASSTQAGGVGTQYF. The CDR3 DNA reads as TGTGCCAGCAGTACCCAAGCGGGAGGGGTGGGTACGCAGTATTTT.

The CDR3 here is CASSPRGAETQYF. The CDR3 region has the DNA TGTGCCAGCAGCCCTAGGGGGGCTGAGACCCAGTACTTC. The chain employs TRBV7-2 and TRBJ2-5; D is possibly TRBD1 or TRBD2 (6 bases each). V was trimmed by 5 bases and J by 5 bases, leaving 12 bases between them. The germline V gene encodes CDR1 SGHTA and CDR2 FQGNSA. There are 13 residues in the CDR3. The entire variable domain, with the rest obtained from reference TRBV7-2 and TRBJ2-5, is as follows: GAGVSQSPSNKVTEKGKDVELRCDPISGHTALYWYRQSLGQGLEFLIYFQGNSAPDKSGLPSDRFSAERTGGSVSTLTIQRTQQEDSAVYLCASSPRGAETQYFGPGTRLLVL.

The rearrangement links TRBV7-7 to TRBJ2-5, with 8 positions matching TRBD2. Germline V lookup: CDR1 SSHAT, CDR2 FNYEAQ (reference sequence). V was pared by 2 bases and J by 4 bases, with 9 bases of the junction left unmatched. This CDR3 has 16 residues. Here the CDR3 reads CASSLSGGRSGETQYF. The CDR3, as DNA: TGTGCCAGCAGCTTATCGGGGGGGCGCTCGGGAGAGACCCAGTACTTC. The full variable domain, its missing parts supplied by reference TRBV7-7 and TRBJ2-5, is GAGVSQSPRYKVTKRGQDVTLRCDPISSHATLYWYQQALGQGPEFLTYFNYEAQPDKSGLPSDRFSAERPEGSISTLTIQRTEQRDSAMYRCASSLSGGRSGETQYFGPGTRLLVL.

This CDR3 reads CASSRTEYNSPLHF. The CDR3 coding sequence is TGTGCCAGCAGTCGCACAGAGTATAATTCACCCCTCCACTTT. The chain is built from TRBV6-5 and TRBJ1-6; no clear D. V dropped 5 bases and J dropped 4 bases, with 9 bases sitting between them. Germline-derived CDR1 and CDR2 are MNHEY and SVGAGI. This CDR3 has 14 amino acids.

There are a few counts of this clone. The chain recombines TRBV29-1 with TRBJ2-3; weak D call: TRBD2 (5 bases). The germline V and J ends were trimmed by 7 bases and 2 bases, with 7 bases remaining between them. The CDR3 loop spans 11 amino acids. Germline-derived CDR1 and CDR2 are SQVTM and ANQGSEA. CDR3: CSGRSTDTQYF. The CDR3 DNA is TGCAGCGGGAGGTCCACAGATACGCAGTATTTT.

The V and J genes are TRBV18 and TRBJ2-2; no firm D call. V was cut by 0 bases and J by 2 bases, with 7 bases left in between. CDR3 length: 15 residues. The germline gives CDR1 KGHSH, CDR2 LQKENI. CDR3 sequence (DNA): TGTGCCAGCTCACCACCGGCCTTAAACACCGGGGAGCTGTTTTTT. The encoded protein is CASSPPALNTGELFF.

This chain links TRBV28 with TRBJ1-2, with a weak D call TRBD1 (6 bases). CDR1 is MDHEN and CDR2 is SYDVKM in the germline V gene. V lost 1 base and J lost 2, with 14 bases in between. The CDR3 has 16 amino acids. This CDR3 is CASSLSRGAGNYGYTF. The CDR3 nucleotides are TGTGCCAGCAGTTTATCGAGGGGGGCAGGAAACTATGGCTACACCTTC.

The chain links TRBV2 to TRBJ2-1; 9 bases line up with TRBD2. There are 15 residues in the CDR3. The V gene end was trimmed by 7 bases and the J gene end by 5 bases; junction bases not matched to a gene: 9. Germline V gene data show CDR1 as SNHLY and CDR2 as FYNNEI. The CDR3 nucleotides read TGTGCCAGCAACTCGGCGGGAGGGGATCACAATGAGCAGTTCTTC. As protein: CASNSAGGDHNEQFF.

V usage is TRBV6-1 and J usage is TRBJ1-5; 9 positions agree with TRBD1. This CDR3 spans 15 amino acids. Losses at the gene ends were 6 bases for V and 6 bases for J; bases not matched to a gene: 9. CDR1 and CDR2 (germline): MNHNS, SASEGT. The CDR3 sequence is CASSYPGQGSQPQHF. The DNA for the CDR3 is TGTGCCAGCAGCTACCCGGGACAGGGTAGTCAGCCCCAGCATTTT.

Regarding this clone: Other DNA sequences in the sample encode the same CDR3. The chain recombines TRBV28 with TRBJ2-2; 7 bases are shared with TRBD1. The length of the CDR3 is 15 residues. Germline-derived CDR1 and CDR2 are MDHEN and SYDVKM. With 2 bases clipped from V and 3 bases from J, the junction kept 3 bases outside the gene matches. CDR3 region: CASSLRGRDTGELFF. The CDR3 DNA sequence: TGTGCCAGCAGTTTAAGGGGGCGCGACACCGGGGAGCTGTTTTTT.

This chain connects TRBV7-9 to TRBJ1-1; TRBD1 matches 9 bases. Trimming removed 1 base from V and 8 bases from J; junction bases left unmatched: 2. The CDR3 consists of 13 residues. Germline-derived CDR1 and CDR2 are SEHNR and FQNEAQ (reference sequence). CDR3 nucleotide sequence: TGTGCCAGCAGCTTAGACGACAGGGGGGAAGCTTTCTTT. Translated: CASSLDDRGEAFF.